This entry concerns a single TCR beta chain. What it binds is not known. What was sequenced were expressed TCRB transcripts, since all of the isolated RNA had been reverse transcribed. Using immunoSEQ multiplex PCR, the repertoire was profiled, and TCRdb retains in-frame clones only, with some absent. Of roughly 400,000 clones listed, around 9.6% are singletons. The data were obtained in a study of beta chain features in type 1 diabetes. Study-wide results and caveats: A moderate, significant TCRB CDR3 shortening appeared in type 1 diabetes across four CD4+ subsets.

Germline V gene data show CDR1 as SGHTA and CDR2 as FQGNSA. This CDR3 contains 14 residues. V was cut by 1 base and J by 7 bases, with 11 bases left in between. The chain uses TRBV7-2 and TRBJ1-3, with D possibly matching TRBD1 (6 bases). This TCR was recovered from a man aged 30 to 39 with type 1 diabetes. The sample comprised central memory CD4+ T cells from blood. In DNA, the CDR3 is TGTGCCAGCAGCTTAGGGGGACAAAGGAACACCATATATTTT. It is translated as CASSLGGQRNTIYF.